The rows below give T cell receptor beta chains drawn from one sample of a study of blood T cell repertoires in COVID-19. Measured with immunoSEQ multiplex PCR; TCRdb has only the in-frame clones, and not every one. Here the sample spans approximately 100,000 clones, about 87% being singletons. Specimen: peripheral blood. These receptors were obtained from a human donor with COVID-19, enrolled during active disease. The donor label of this sample is uncertain. The CDR3 runs from the conserved cysteine through the conserved F or W. The D gene is left open where the match is weak. Clone size, where shown, is once, few, many, or a class for clones that have expanded.

V gene	clone size	D gene	CDR3 length	J gene	CDR3 protein	CDR3 DNA
TRBV5-5	NA	NA	13	TRBJ2-5	CASSPDSWETQYF	TGTGCCAGCAGCCCGGACAGTTGGGAGACCCAGTACTTC
TRBV3-1/TRBV3-2	NA	NA	14	TRBJ1-4	CASSWRGGDEKLFF	TGTGCCAGCAGCTGGAGGGGCGGAGATGAAAAACTGTTTTTT
TRBV24-1	NA	TRBD1	13	TRBJ1-1	CATGTGGDTEAFF	TGTGCCACTGGGACAGGGGGAGACACTGAAGCTTTCTTT
TRBV29-1	once	TRBD1	14	TRBJ1-2	CSVVPGQGDYGYTF	TGCAGCGTTGTTCCGGGACAGGGGGACTATGGCTACACCTTC
TRBV5-1	NA	NA	22	TRBJ2-2	CASSYLWGGPRLGYANTGELFF	TGCGCCAGCAGCTACCTCTGGGGGGGGCCGAGACTAGGATACGCCAACACCGGGGAGCTGTTTTTT
TRBV6-1	NA	NA	15	TRBJ1-2	CASSESTGSGYGYTF	TGTGCCAGCAGTGAAAGTACAGGGAGCGGCTATGGCTACACCTTC
TRBV24-1	NA	TRBD1	17	TRBJ1-5	CATSDEIGQGDNQPQHF	TGTGCCACCAGTGATGAGATCGGGCAGGGGGACAATCAGCCCCAGCATTTT
TRBV7-3	once	TRBD2	14	TRBJ2-5	CASSLGGEQETQYF	TGTGCCAGCAGCTTAGGGGGGGAACAAGAGACCCAGTACTTC
TRBV25-1	NA	NA	13	TRBJ2-7	CASSTTQGYEQYF	TGTGCCAGCAGTACCACCCAGGGTTACGAGCAGTACTTC
TRBV5-4	once	TRBD1	15	TRBJ2-3	CASRMTGLRTDTQYF	TGTGCCAGCAGGATGACAGGGCTAAGGACAGATACGCAGTATTTT
TRBV12-2	NA	NA	18	TRBJ2-6	CASLASGSRFSGANVLTF	TGTGCAAGTCTGGCTAGCGGGAGTAGGTTCTCTGGGGCCAACGTCCTGACTTTC
TRBV25-1	NA	NA	12	TRBJ1-2	CASSGTHDGYTF	TGTGCCAGCAGTGGTACTCATGATGGCTACACCTTC
TRBV19	NA	NA	16	TRBJ1-1	CASSIGQDIVNTEAFF	TGTGCCAGTAGTATAGGCCAGGACATCGTGAACACTGAAGCTTTCTTT
TRBV7-3	NA	NA	14	TRBJ1-1	CASSLRTGRPEAFF	TGTGCCAGCAGCTTAAGGACGGGGAGGCCTGAAGCTTTCTTT
TRBV3-1/TRBV3-2	NA	NA	14	TRBJ2-5	CASSHHHSQETQYF	TGTGCCAGCAGCCACCATCACTCCCAAGAGACCCAGTACTTC
TRBV7-2	NA	TRBD1	13	TRBJ1-1	CASSLRDRDEAFF	TGTGCCAGCAGCCTCCGGGACAGAGACGAAGCTTTCTTT
TRBV29-1	NA	TRBD1	13	TRBJ1-2	CSVGGTGDDGYTF	TGCAGCGTGGGGGGGACAGGGGATGATGGCTACACCTTC
TRBV7-2	NA	NA	13	TRBJ1-1	CASSLAGYTEAFF	TGTGCCAGCAGCTTAGCGGGCTACACTGAAGCTTTCTTT
TRBV6-6	NA	NA	16	TRBJ1-6	CASSYSMGPKSSPLHF	TGTGCCAGCAGTTACTCGATGGGGCCTAAGAGTTCACCCCTCCACTTT
TRBV7-9	NA	TRBD1	14	TRBJ1-5	CASSPGQGYQPQHF	TGTGCCAGCAGCCCGGGACAGGGGTATCAGCCCCAGCATTTT
TRBV7-2	NA	TRBD2	15	TRBJ2-1	CASSLARGTHNEQFF	TGTGCCAGCAGCTTAGCGCGGGGGACGCACAATGAGCAGTTCTTC
TRBV27	NA	TRBD1	14	TRBJ1-4	CASRLDRGDEKLFF	TGTGCCAGCAGACTAGACAGGGGCGACGAAAAACTGTTTTTT
TRBV10-2	NA	TRBD2	15	TRBJ2-1	CASSESGSSYNEQFF	TGCGCCAGCAGTGAGAGCGGGAGCTCCTACAATGAGCAGTTCTTC
TRBV10-3	NA	NA	14	TRBJ1-5	CAISESAGNQPQHF	TGTGCCATCAGTGAGTCGGCAGGGAACCAGCCCCAGCATTTT
TRBV6-4	once	NA	15	TRBJ1-4	CASSPDPTGGEKLFF	TGTGCCAGCAGCCCAGACCCGACGGGGGGCGAAAAACTGTTTTTT
TRBV4-1	NA	NA	15	TRBJ1-4	CASSQGPAEKLELFF	TGCGCCAGCAGCCAAGGGCCAGCGGAAAAACTGGAACTGTTTTTT
TRBV5-1	NA	TRBD1	16	TRBJ1-1	CASSSIRGGDNTEAFF	TGCGCCAGCAGCTCCATCCGAGGGGGCGATAACACTGAAGCTTTCTTT
TRBV5-8	NA	TRBD1	15	TRBJ2-1	CASSSGQHSYNEQFF	TGTGCCAGCAGTTCGGGACAGCACTCCTACAATGAGCAGTTCTTC
TRBV5-8	NA	TRBD1	15	TRBJ1-5	CASSPHTGGGQPQHF	TGTGCCAGCAGCCCCCACACAGGGGGAGGTCAGCCCCAGCATTTT
TRBV5-1	NA	TRBD1	16	TRBJ1-5	CASGDRGSGSNQPQHF	TGCGCCAGCGGGGACAGGGGTAGCGGAAGCAATCAGCCCCAGCATTTT
TRBV18	NA	TRBD1	17	TRBJ2-2	CASSPPSDRVGTGELFF	TGTGCCAGCTCACCCCCGTCGGACAGGGTTGGCACCGGGGAGCTGTTTTTT
TRBV7-3	NA	TRBD1	15	TRBJ1-6	CASSLTGGFGSPLHF	TGTGCCAGCAGCCTGACAGGGGGGTTTGGTTCACCCCTCCACTTT
TRBV4-1	NA	TRBD1	15	TRBJ1-1	CASSLGQGPNTEAFF	TGCGCCAGCAGCCTCGGACAGGGACCGAACACTGAAGCTTTCTTT